The clone carrying this T cell receptor (beta chain) was detected only a few times. The antigen remains unidentified. A second about 6 to 12 cycle PCR used barcoded and J-beta primers. TCRdb analysed the 5' RACE reads with MiXCR anew, one entry per CDR3 protein. The table lists hundreds of thousands of distinct CDR3 sequences, roughly 26% of them singletons, with approximately 2.9% in the top ten. The data were obtained in a study of blood T cells in healthy people across ages. Notes on the study in general: Older age coincided with a roughly linear decline in TCR beta diversity per million T cells. Estimates of diversity drawn from one million T cells were considered underestimates.

This same sample was also taken into another study, of T cells of mothers and their children.

What was sequenced was blood. This clonotype was sampled from a boy between 5 and 17 years old in good health.

This chain's CDR3 is CAPGGTGGTEQYF. CDR3 DNA: TGTGCCCCCGGCGGGACAGGGGGGACCGAGCAGTACTTC. The chain carries TRBV6-5 and TRBJ2-5; TRBD1 matches 11 bases. The J call may be incorrect, as the DNA end agrees better with TRBJ2-7. The germline CDR1 and CDR2 sequences are MNHEY and SVGAGI. CDR3 length: 13 amino acids.